This TCR beta chain appears in the sequencing data of a study of response to subunit inactivated influenza vaccine. General study points: Authors suggested few new T cells are recruited by each seasonal influenza vaccination.

CDR1 is SQVTM and CDR2 is ANQGSEA in the germline V gene. This CDR3 spans 14 amino acids. Trimming took 4 bases from V and 3 from J, leaving 15 bases between them. This clonotype was detected many times. Antigen: not known. Each CDR3 protein is one row after TCRdb ran MiXCR on the RT-PCR reads. The repertoire holds roughly 650,000 distinct CDR3 sequences, with around 13% as singletons. This sequence joins TRBV29-1 and TRBJ2-5, with TRBD2 as a possible D gene (6 bases). The sequenced sample was PBMCs from blood, obtained 14 to 15 days before vaccination. The sequence was collected from a man aged 45-65 years who received an inactivated influenza vaccine. The CDR3 region is CSVVGLAGKETQYF. CDR3 DNA: TGCAGCGTTGTGGGACTGGCGGGGAAAGAGACCCAGTACTTC.